This TCR beta chain derives from a study of blood T cell repertoires in COVID-19. In the study overall: Sources were T cells, B-cell-depleted T cells, or PBMCs; the material itself was cDNA or gDNA.

This table comes from immunoSEQ multiplex PCR, and its TCRdb copy is limited to in-frame clones, with some not included. The repertoire holds 250,000 to 400,000 clones, approximately 90% seen once, with around 1.6% in the top ten. This TCR came from a woman aged 25-40 years with COVID-19, enrolled during active disease. Sequencing used peripheral blood.

The CDR3 region has the DNA TGCAGCGTTGTAAGAGCGGAAAACACAGATACGCAGTATTTT. This sequence encodes CSVVRAENTDTQYF. The V gene is TRBV29-1, the J gene TRBJ2-3; D might be TRBD2 (5 bases). Germline values: CDR1 SQVTM, CDR2 ANQGSEA. This CDR3 region has 14 residues. Trimming shortened V by 4 bases and J by 2 bases, and 13 bases separated the two germline ends.